This entry lists 4 T cell receptor beta chains sequenced from one sample in a study of cytomegalovirus exposure and HLA in healthy donors. The PCR had 60 Vbeta and 13 Jbeta primers. TCRdb's table, derived via immunoSEQ multiplex PCR, lists solely in-frame clones and lacks some. The sample holds 150,000 or so clones; around 79% are singletons and the top ten take less than 8%. Sequencing used PBMCs. Every receptor here comes from a woman aged 40-49 years in good health and CMV-seropositive.

The gene calls are TRBV11-2 and TRBJ2-4; possibly TRBD1 for D (5 bases). The CDR3 loop spans 17 amino acids. The germline gives CDR1 SGHAT, CDR2 FQNNGV. The V end lost 3 bases, the J end lost 0 bases, and 15 bases lay between the germline ends. The chain's CDR3 is CASSFLTGLLAKNIQYF. CDR3 bases: TGTGCCAGCAGCTTCCTCACAGGCCTCCTAGCCAAAAACATTCAGTACTTC.

The chain recombines TRBV25-1 with TRBJ2-2; 9 nucleotides align to TRBD2. CDR3 size: 18 residues. Germline-derived CDR1 and CDR2 are MGHDK and SYGVNS. The trim removed 2 bases at V and 1 base at J, leaving 8 bases unmatched. CDR3 amino acids: CASSETAGRGGNTGELFF. As DNA, the CDR3 is TGTGCCAGCAGTGAAACCGCTGGGCGGGGGGGGAACACCGGGGAGCTGTTTTTT. The whole variable domain, filled in from reference TRBV25-1 and TRBJ2-2, reads EADIYQTPRYLVIGTGKKITLECSQTMGHDKMYWYQQDPGMELHLIHYSYGVNSTEKGDLSSESTVSRIRTEHFPLTLESARPSHTSQYLCASSETAGRGGNTGELFFGEGSRLTVL.

The gene calls are TRBV6-1 and TRBJ2-3; possibly TRBD1 for D (6 bases). This CDR3 comprises 14 residues. From germline, CDR1 is MNHNS and CDR2 SASEGT. Trimming took off 7 bases at V and 0 bases at J, with 11 bases between the two ends. The CDR3 protein is CASTRTASTDTQYF. CDR3 nucleotides: TGTGCCAGCACCAGGACAGCTAGCACAGATACGCAGTATTTT.

This chain uses TRBV7-6 with TRBJ1-5; TRBD1 matches 7 bases. V shed 0 bases, J shed 1 base, and the junction held 0 bases outside the gene matches. Germline V lookup: CDR1 SGHVS, CDR2 FNYEAQ. This CDR3 is built from 15 residues. CDR3 sequence (DNA): TGTGCCAGCAGCTTAGCGACAGGGAGCAATCAGCCCCAGCATTTT. Translated: CASSLATGSNQPQHF.